This T cell receptor (beta chain) was recorded in a study of glioma-infiltrating T cells after dendritic cell vaccination. Study summary: Between 2003 and 2012, patients got autologous tumor lysate-pulsed dendritic cell vaccines. Patients received three intradermal dendritic cell vaccine injections at biweekly intervals.

The data were produced by immunoSEQ multiplex PCR, yet TCRdb's version contains in-frame clones alone and is incomplete. The sample lists 93,000 or so clones; roughly four fifths were seen once. Points from the study as a whole: The cohort had few patients with full blood and tumor sets.

This clone was found once. The antigen remains undetermined. The sequenced sample was blood, obtained before dendritic cell vaccination. This sequence was found in a human donor with glioblastoma.

DNA for the CDR3: TGTGCCAGCAGTTCGAGTCCTAGCTATGGCTACACCTTC. Its protein is CASSSSPSYGYTF. V and J are TRBV6-1 and TRBJ1-2; D is undetermined. The CDR3 consists of 13 residues. V lost 5 bases, J lost 4 bases, and 11 bases lay in between. Germline CDR1 is MNHNS and CDR2 is SASEGT.